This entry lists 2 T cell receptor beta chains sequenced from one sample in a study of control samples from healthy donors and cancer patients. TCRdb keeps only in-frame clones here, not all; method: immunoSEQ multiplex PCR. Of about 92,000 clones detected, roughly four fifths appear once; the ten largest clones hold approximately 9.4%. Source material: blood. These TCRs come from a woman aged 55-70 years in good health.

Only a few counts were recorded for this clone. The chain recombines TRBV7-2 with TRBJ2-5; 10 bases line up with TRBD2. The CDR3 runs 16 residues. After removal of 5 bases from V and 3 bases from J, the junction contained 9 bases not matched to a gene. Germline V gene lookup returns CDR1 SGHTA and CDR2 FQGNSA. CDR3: CASSVILAGPKETQYF. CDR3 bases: TGTGCCAGCAGCGTAATACTAGCGGGGCCAAAAGAGACCCAGTACTTC.

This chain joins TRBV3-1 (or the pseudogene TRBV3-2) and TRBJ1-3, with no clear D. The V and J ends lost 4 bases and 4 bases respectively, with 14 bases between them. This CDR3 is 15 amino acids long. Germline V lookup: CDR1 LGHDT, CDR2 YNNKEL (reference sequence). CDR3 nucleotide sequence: TGTGCCAGCAGCCGGCGCGGGGTTACAGGAAACACCATATATTTT. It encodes CASSRRGVTGNTIYF.